These T cell receptor beta chains were read from a single sample in a study of identical twins. In TCRdb, the 5' RACE reads were re-called with MiXCR into one record per CDR3 protein. This sample has fewer than 550,000 distinct CDR3 sequences; roughly 15% occur once, and the top ten carry roughly 0.43%. The sample was also linked to a second study, of yellow fever vaccine responses in identical twins.

Sequenced input: CD4+ T cells sorted from blood. The receptors stem from a woman aged 18-30 years in good health. Both conserved end residues are part of each CDR3. A D gene is named only where the DNA matches it firmly. Clone size is given for some rows only: seen once, a few or many times, or a class if the clone is expanded.

J: TRBJ2-1
size: .
V: TRBV2
D: .
CDR3: CASSNHNEQFF
DNA: TGTGCCAGCAGCAATCACAATGAGCAGTTCTTC

J: TRBJ1-3
size: few
V: TRBV28
D: TRBD1
CDR3: CASTDGTDRNTIYF
DNA: TGTGCCAGCACGGACGGGACAGATCGAAACACCATATATTTT

J: TRBJ2-1
size: few
V: TRBV11-2
D: TRBD2
CDR3: CASTLGLAGDRNEQFF
DNA: TGTGCCAGCACCTTAGGACTAGCGGGGGACAGGAATGAGCAGTTCTTC

J: TRBJ2-1
size: .
V: TRBV15
D: TRBD2
CDR3: CATSKGWREGGEQFF
DNA: TGTGCCACCAGCAAAGGGTGGCGGGAGGGCGGTGAGCAGTTCTTC

J: TRBJ2-6
size: few
V: TRBV5-1
D: TRBD1
CDR3: CASSRTGNILGANVLTF
DNA: TGCGCCAGCAGCCGGACAGGGAATATCTTGGGGGCCAACGTCCTGACTTTC

J: TRBJ2-2
size: few
V: TRBV2
D: .
CDR3: CASSGEEGFGELFF
DNA: TGTGCCAGCAGCGGGGAGGAGGGCTTCGGGGAGCTGTTTTTT

J: TRBJ1-2
size: few
V: TRBV2
D: .
CDR3: CASSESSPNYGYTF
DNA: TGTGCCAGCAGTGAATCCTCGCCTAACTATGGCTACACCTTC

J: TRBJ1-2
size: .
V: TRBV4-1
D: .
CDR3: CASSQPRDGNYGYTF
DNA: TGCGCCAGCAGCCAACCCCGGGACGGAAACTATGGCTACACCTTC

J: TRBJ1-1
size: many
V: TRBV29-1
D: .
CDR3: CSVCQTANTEAFF
DNA: TGCAGCGTTTGCCAGACCGCGAACACTGAAGCTTTCTTT

J: TRBJ2-1
size: few
V: TRBV4-1
D: .
CDR3: CASSQDKASINEQFF
DNA: TGCGCCAGCAGCCAAGATAAGGCCTCCATTAATGAGCAGTTCTTC

J: TRBJ1-2
size: .
V: TRBV5-6
D: .
CDR3: CASSFGGRAYGYTF
DNA: TGTGCCAGCAGCTTTGGGGGTCGCGCCTATGGCTACACCTTC

J: TRBJ2-3
size: few
V: TRBV16
D: .
CDR3: CASSPDRTTDTQYF
DNA: TGTGCCAGCAGCCCCGACAGGACCACAGATACGCAGTATTTT

J: TRBJ1-1
size: .
V: TRBV12-3/TRBV12-4
D: TRBD1
CDR3: CASTKTTGVNTEAFF
DNA: TGTGCCAGCACCAAAACGACAGGGGTGAACACTGAAGCTTTCTTT

J: TRBJ2-3
size: .
V: TRBV12-3/TRBV12-4
D: .
CDR3: CASSYGRAYTDTQYF
DNA: TGTGCCAGCAGCTACGGCAGGGCCTACACAGATACGCAGTATTTT

J: TRBJ1-6
size: many
V: TRBV12-3/TRBV12-4
D: .
CDR3: CASTLTGGVNSPLHF
DNA: TGTGCCAGCACCCTTACGGGAGGGGTTAATTCACCCCTCCACTTT

J: TRBJ2-1
size: many
V: TRBV11-2
D: .
CDR3: CASSFLVGSFSGEQFF
DNA: TGTGCCAGCAGCTTTCTCGTAGGGTCGTTTTCTGGTGAGCAGTTCTTC